This is a list of T cell receptor beta chains from one sample in a study of early T cells in non-severe SARS-CoV-2 infection. From the 5' RACE reads, TCRdb called clonotypes with MiXCR, one entry per CDR3 protein. The sample lists fewer than 110,000 distinct CDR3 sequences; 11% were seen once. The sample taken for sequencing was whole blood. These receptors were obtained from an adult who was a healthcare worker with PCR-confirmed SARS-CoV-2 infection or an uninfected control (not recorded which). The CDR3 runs from the conserved cysteine through the conserved F or W. A D gene is named only where the DNA matches it firmly. Size is stated for part of the rows, as once, few or many counts, or as a class when the clone is expanded.

j_call clone_size d_call v_call cdr3_nt cdr3_aa
TRBJ2-7 many NA TRBV21-1 TGTGCCAGCAGCAAAGAGATGGCTGGGCACTACGAGCAGTACTTC CASSKEMAGHYEQYF
TRBJ1-3 few NA TRBV5-8 TGTGCCAGCAGCCAGAGTCGGGGTAGGGACACCATATATTTT CASSQSRGRDTIYF
TRBJ2-5 few NA TRBV7-9 TGTGCCAGCAGTCGACAGAAGTACCAAGAGACCCAGTACTTC CASSRQKYQETQYF
TRBJ1-1 few NA TRBV2 TGTGCCAGCAGTCAAGATATCCCACTGAGGGGAGCTTTCTTT CASSQDIPLRGAFF
TRBJ2-7 many NA TRBV6-1 TGTGCCAGCAGTGAAGAATCCCTTCAGGTCTACGAGCAGTACTTC CASSEESLQVYEQYF
TRBJ2-3 many NA TRBV6-1 TGTGCCAGCAGTGCGTTCGCAGATACGCAGTATTTT CASSAFADTQYF
TRBJ2-7 many NA TRBV7-9 TGTGCCAGCAGCTTAGCGACGAGCCAGTTCCCCTACGAGCAGTACTTC CASSLATSQFPYEQYF
TRBJ1-3 many TRBD1 TRBV10-3 TGTGCCATCAGCCCGGGACAGGAAAACACCATATATTTT CAISPGQENTIYF
TRBJ2-4 NA NA TRBV6-1 TGTGCCAGCAGTCCGACTACCCTAAACATTCAGTACTTC CASSPTTLNIQYF
TRBJ2-1 few TRBD2 TRBV11-3 TGTGCCAGCAGCCTCAGAGCGGGAGGTTTATATGAGCAGTTCTTC CASSLRAGGLYEQFF
TRBJ1-1 many NA TRBV7-2 TGTGCCAGCAGCTTAGTGGTTGACGGAGAGGCTTTCTTT CASSLVVDGEAFF
TRBJ2-5 NA NA TRBV9 TGTGCCAGCAGCTTCACAGGGTCGGGCGAGACCCAGTACTTC CASSFTGSGETQYF
TRBJ1-4 NA NA TRBV12-3/TRBV12-4 TGTGCCAGCAGGACTCAGGGGAATGCTAATGAAAAACTGTTTTTT CASRTQGNANEKLFF
TRBJ1-2 few NA TRBV20-1 TGCAGTGCTAAGGGCGACGGCTACACCTTC CSAKGDGYTF
TRBJ2-1 many NA TRBV5-4 TGTGCCAGCAGCAAGCAGGGCTATGAGCAGTTCTTC CASSKQGYEQFF
TRBJ2-1 many NA TRBV15 TGTGCCACCAGCAGAGATCACCATGAGCAGTTCTTC CATSRDHHEQFF
TRBJ2-4 many NA TRBV19 TGTGCCAGTAAGCAGAGGGTAAACATTCAGTACTTC CASKQRVNIQYF
TRBJ2-1 few NA TRBV7-6 TGTGCCAGCAGCTTGCACGTTAATGAGCAGTTCTTC CASSLHVNEQFF
TRBJ2-3 few TRBD2 TRBV20-1 TGCAGTGCTCGAGTCGGGACTAGAGTAGAAGATACGCAGTATTTT CSARVGTRVEDTQYF
TRBJ1-6 NA NA TRBV5-6 TGTGCCAGCAGCGGAATGGGGGCTAATTCACCCCTCCATTTT CASSGMGANSPLHF
TRBJ1-2 many TRBD1 TRBV6-1 TGTGCCAGCACCCAGTCAGGGGGCAGAGCTAACTATGGCTACACCTTC CASTQSGGRANYGYTF
TRBJ1-1 many NA TRBV24-1 TGTGCCACGGACAGTGGGACTGAAGCTTTCTTT CATDSGTEAFF
TRBJ2-7 NA NA TRBV28 TGTGCCACCGTCGGGGCCTACGAGCAGTACTTC CATVGAYEQYF
TRBJ1-2 many TRBD1 TRBV19 TGTGCCAGTAGGGCCGACAGGGTTCGGTATGGCTACACCTTC CASRADRVRYGYTF
TRBJ2-2 NA NA TRBV11-2 TGTGCCAGCAGTGCAGGGGCCGGGGAGCTGTTTTTT CASSAGAGELFF
TRBJ2-7 few NA TRBV7-9 TGTGCCAGCCGCGAGTCGAGCTCCTACGAGCAGTACTTC CASRESSSYEQYF
TRBJ1-6 NA NA TRBV28 TGTGCCAGCAGTTACTCCGTAGGGGGACGTTCGCCCCTCCACTTT CASSYSVGGRSPLHF
TRBJ1-1 NA NA TRBV6-2/TRBV6-3 TGTGCCAGCAGCCTCGTAGGGGGATCTGAAGCTTTCTTT CASSLVGGSEAFF
TRBJ2-6 many TRBD2 TRBV3-1 TGTGCCAGCAGCCAAGATGCGGGAGGCTTCTCTGGGGCCAACGTCCTGACTTTC CASSQDAGGFSGANVLTF
TRBJ2-3 many NA TRBV20-1 TGCAGTGCTATGAAAGGGGGACCTGTGGATACGCAGTATTTT CSAMKGGPVDTQYF